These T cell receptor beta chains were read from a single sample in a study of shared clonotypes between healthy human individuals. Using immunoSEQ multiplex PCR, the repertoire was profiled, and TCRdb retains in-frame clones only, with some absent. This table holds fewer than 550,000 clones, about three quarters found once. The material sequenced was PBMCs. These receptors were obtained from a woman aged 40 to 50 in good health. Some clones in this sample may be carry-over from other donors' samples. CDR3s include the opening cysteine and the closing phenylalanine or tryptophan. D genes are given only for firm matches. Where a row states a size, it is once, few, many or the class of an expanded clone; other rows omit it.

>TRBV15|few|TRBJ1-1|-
TGTGCCACCAGCCACACCCGGGGGCCGGGGACTGAAGCTTTCTTT
CATSHTRGPGTEAFF
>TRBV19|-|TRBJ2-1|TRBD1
TGTGCCAGTACCCAGGGCCGGACAGGGGGGAATGAGCAGTTCTTC
CASTQGRTGGNEQFF
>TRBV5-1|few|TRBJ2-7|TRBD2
TGCGCCAGCAGCTTGGGACTAGCGGGAGCTTACGAGCAGTACTTC
CASSLGLAGAYEQYF
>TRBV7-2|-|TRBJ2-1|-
TGTGCCAGCGGTCGATATCAGAATGAGCAGTTCTTC
CASGRYQNEQFF
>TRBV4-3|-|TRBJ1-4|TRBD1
TGCGCCAGCAGCCAAGGACAGGGGGAGGGAAATGAAAAACTGTTTTTT
CASSQGQGEGNEKLFF
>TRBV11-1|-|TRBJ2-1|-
TGTGCCAGCAGCTTAGCCCACAGGGACAATGAGCAGTTCTTC
CASSLAHRDNEQFF
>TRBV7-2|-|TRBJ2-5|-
TGTGCCAGCAGCCCTAGGGGAAAAGAGACCCAGTACTTC
CASSPRGKETQYF
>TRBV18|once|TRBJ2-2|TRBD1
TGTGCCAGCTCACCGGACAGGGGACCAGCGGCCAACACCGGGGAGCTGTTTTTT
CASSPDRGPAANTGELFF
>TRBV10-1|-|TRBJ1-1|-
TGCGCCAGCAGTTCGGGACATAACACTGAAGCTTTCTTT
CASSSGHNTEAFF
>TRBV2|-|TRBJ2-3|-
TGTGCCAGCTCACTAGTTAGCACAGATACGCAGTATTTT
CASSLVSTDTQYF
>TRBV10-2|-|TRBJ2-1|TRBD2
TGCGCCAGCAGTGACCCCCCTAGCGGGAGAGCCTACAATGAGCAGTTCTTC
CASSDPPSGRAYNEQFF
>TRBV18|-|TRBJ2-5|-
TGTGCCAGCTCACCACGGGTCGGTTTTGGAGAGACCCAGTACTTC
CASSPRVGFGETQYF
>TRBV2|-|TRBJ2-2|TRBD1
TGTGCCAGCAGTGTTCAGGGGGTTGTAACCGGGGAGCTGTTTTTT
CASSVQGVVTGELFF
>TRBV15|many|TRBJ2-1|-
TGTGCCACCAGCAGCGACAGTTACAATGAGCAGTTCTTC
CATSSDSYNEQFF
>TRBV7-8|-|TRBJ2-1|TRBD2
TGTGCCAGCAGCTCCAATAGCGGGAGAACGGTCTTTAGGCAGTTCTTC
CASSSNSGRTVFRQFF
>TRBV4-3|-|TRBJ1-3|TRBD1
TGCGCCAGCAGCCAAGTAACAGGGGGCGCGAAGGGATACACCATATATTTT
CASSQVTGGAKGYTIYF
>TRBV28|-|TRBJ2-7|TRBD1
TGTGCCAGCCTGGACAGGGGTTCTTACGAGCAGTACTTC
CASLDRGSYEQYF
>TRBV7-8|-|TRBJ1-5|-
TGTGCCAGCAGCAACAACCGGGGCAATCAGCCCCAGCATTTT
CASSNNRGNQPQHF
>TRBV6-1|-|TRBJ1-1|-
TGTGCCAGCAGTGAAAGGGGCCGAGGGAACACTGAAGCTTTCTTT
CASSERGRGNTEAFF
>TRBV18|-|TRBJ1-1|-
TGTGCCAGCTCACCATGGACGAACACTGAAGCTTTCTTT
CASSPWTNTEAFF
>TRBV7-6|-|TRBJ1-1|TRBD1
TGTGCCAGCAGCTTAGCGTTTCCGGGACAGGGGCCCACTGAAGCTTTCTTT
CASSLAFPGQGPTEAFF
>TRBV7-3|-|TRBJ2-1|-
TGTGCCAGCAGCTTGGTAGCGTACAATGAGCAGTTCTTC
CASSLVAYNEQFF
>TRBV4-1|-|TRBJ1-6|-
TGCGCCAGCAGCCGGACTAGAGGACTTTGGGACTGGGGCGCATCACCCCTCCACTTT
CASSRTRGLWDWGASPLHF
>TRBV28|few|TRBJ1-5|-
TGTGCCAGCAATTCCGCATATAGCAATCAGCCCCAGCATTTT
CASNSAYSNQPQHF
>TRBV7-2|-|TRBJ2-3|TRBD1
TGTGCCAGCAGCGCCCTAGGGGGCCCCACAGATACGCAGTATTTT
CASSALGGPTDTQYF
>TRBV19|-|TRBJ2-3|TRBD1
TGTGCCAGTAGTAAAAGGACAGGGGGTCTAATAGATACGCAGTATTTT
CASSKRTGGLIDTQYF
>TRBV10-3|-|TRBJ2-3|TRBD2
TGTGCCATCAGGCGCAAGCCCCCCGGGACGGCCGGGGGGGATACGCAGTATTTT
CAIRRKPPGTAGGDTQYF
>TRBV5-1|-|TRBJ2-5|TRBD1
TGCGCCAGCAGCTTGGAGGACAGGGCGTGGGAGACCCAGTACTTC
CASSLEDRAWETQYF
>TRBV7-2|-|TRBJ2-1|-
TGTGCCAGCAGCTTAGCGCTAAGGGCGCGCGCGGAGAATGAGCAGTTCTTC
CASSLALRARAENEQFF
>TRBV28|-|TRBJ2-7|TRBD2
TGTGCCAGCAGTCCCTCCTCATTCGGACTAGCGGGAGAGTCCTACGAGCAGTACTTC
CASSPSSFGLAGESYEQYF
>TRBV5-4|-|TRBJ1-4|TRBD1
TGTGCCAGCAGCCGAGAAGGACAGGCTGGGAATGAAAAACTGTTTTTT
CASSREGQAGNEKLFF
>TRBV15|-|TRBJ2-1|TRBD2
TGTGCCACCAGCAGAGAGGGGGGGGTAGCCTACAATGAGCAGTTCTTC
CATSREGGVAYNEQFF
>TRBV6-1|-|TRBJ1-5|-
TGTGCCAGCCAATCCGGGGGCTCTAGCAATCAGCCCCAGCATTTT
CASQSGGSSNQPQHF
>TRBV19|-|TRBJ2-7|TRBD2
TGTGCCAGTAGTTCACTAGCGGGAGGCTACGAGCAGTACTTC
CASSSLAGGYEQYF
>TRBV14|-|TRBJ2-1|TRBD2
TGTGCCAGCAGCCTTCTCGAGGGGCGGGAGGGGCGAAATGAGCAGTTCTTC
CASSLLEGREGRNEQFF
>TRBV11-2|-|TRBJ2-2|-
TGTGCCAGCAGCTTATCATCTGGGGCGAACACCGGGGAGCTGTTTTTT
CASSLSSGANTGELFF
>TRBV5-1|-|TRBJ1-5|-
TGCGCCAGCAGCTTGGACAGTCACGATCAGCCCCAGCATTTT
CASSLDSHDQPQHF
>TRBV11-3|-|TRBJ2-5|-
TGTGCCAGCAGCCCGACTAGCCAAGAGACCCAGTACTTC
CASSPTSQETQYF
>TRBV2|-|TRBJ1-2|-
TGTGCCAGCAGTAAGGACAGCGTCTATGGCTACACCTTC
CASSKDSVYGYTF
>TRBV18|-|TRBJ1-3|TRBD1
TGTGCCAGCTCGTCCCTGGGGACAGGGGCTGGAAACACCATATATTTT
CASSSLGTGAGNTIYF
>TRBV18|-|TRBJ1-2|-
TGTGCCAGCTCACCATTGGCGGGCGGCTACACCTTC
CASSPLAGGYTF
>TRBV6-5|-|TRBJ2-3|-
TGTGCCAGCAGTTTCGGCGTCCCTACCACAGATACGCAGTATTTT
CASSFGVPTTDTQYF
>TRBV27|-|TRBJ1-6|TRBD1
TGTGCCAGCAGTCCTGGCGGGACAGGGAATTCACCCCTCCACTTT
CASSPGGTGNSPLHF